This T cell receptor beta chain was found in a study of T-cell reconstitution after alpha-beta-depleted transplantation in children. Points from the study as a whole: Hyperexpanded clones declined; after one year, newly produced T cells mostly supplied diversity. Reportedly, roughly two months post-transplant, alpha-beta T cells arose from several hundred expanded graft clones. Surviving recipient T cells and intrathymic progenitors accounted for some patients' high TCRbeta diversity at day 60.

Per germline, CDR1 WSHSY and CDR2 SAAADI. V dropped 10 bases and J dropped 8 bases, with 14 bases sitting between them. This CDR3 has 12 amino acids. In its sample, this clonotype was seen a few times. Its antigen is unidentified. For TCRbeta, the library was prepared with unique molecular identifiers. TCRdb re-derived calls from the PCR reads in MiXCR, one entry per CDR3 protein. The data contain about 260,000 distinct CDR3 sequences, approximately 8% of them singletons. The material was PBMCs, mostly from graft donor cells, obtained 180 days after TCRalphabeta/CD19-depleted stem cell transplant. This sequence originates from a male patient younger than 18 who had a stem cell transplant for acute lymphoblastic leukemia, so the T cells may come from the graft donor. This chain joins TRBV10-2 and TRBJ2-2; the D is unclear. The CDR3 DNA reads as TGCGCCACCCCTCCTTCGTCTGGGGAGCTGTTTTTT. Translation gives CATPPSSGELFF.